This T cell receptor (beta chain) was sequenced in a study of STAT5B mutations in CD4+ large granular lymphocyte leukemia. Notes on this clone: Its specificity is unknown.

CDR3 length equals 17 residues. Germline CDR1 is LNHDA and CDR2 is SQIVND (reference sequence). V was clipped by 1 base and J by 5 bases, with 20 bases between them. The survey-level immunoSEQ assay was used. Method: immunoSEQ multiplex PCR; TCRdb's copy keeps in-frame clones and lacks some. This repertoire shows 23,000 or so clones, 70% to 80% found once; its top ten account for roughly 0.4%. Study-wide results and caveats: Top patient clones used TRBV06 genes more often: 8/27 versus 2/35 in controls.

The chain recombines TRBV19 with TRBJ1-1; tentatively, D is TRBD1 (5 bases). The source of this sequence is a human donor in good health. Sequencing was performed on CD4+ T cells from blood buffy coats. The CDR3 bases are TGTGCCAGTAGTATAGGACCCGAGCTAGGCGGGGGGACTGAAGCTTTCTTT. Amino acid sequence: CASSIGPELGGGTEAFF.